Shown below are 26 T cell receptor beta chains from a single sample sequenced in a study of blood T cell repertoires in COVID-19 (dated by TCRdb to 2018 to 2020). Libraries were made using the immunoSEQ multiplex PCR assay. TCRdb retrieved this table from immuneACCESS and kept in-frame rearrangements only. Not all clones are present; in checked studies, unresolved V genes account for under half, and no reason is known for the remainder. The sample yields about 190,000 clones; around nine tenths were counted once. Together, the top ten hold 4.4% of the sample. The sample consisted of peripheral blood. All receptors come from a human donor in a cohort sampled during active COVID-19.

The rearrangement joins TRBV27 to TRBJ1-1, with a possible D match to TRBD1 (6 bases). V dropped 6 bases and J dropped 6 bases, with 17 bases sitting between them. The germline gives CDR1 MNHEY, CDR2 SMNVEV (reference sequence). The CDR3 covers 14 residues. The CDR3 DNA reads as TGTGCCAGCAGACCCGACAGGCAGGGCCCTGAAGCTTTCTTT. Translated, it gives CASRPDRQGPEAFF.

The rearrangement uses TRBV7-9 and TRBJ1-1, with 8 nucleotides matching TRBD1. Germline CDR1 reads SEHNR; CDR2 reads FQNEAQ (reference sequence). The CDR3 loop spans 15 amino acids. V was clipped by 1 base and J by 11 bases; unmatched bases: 12. DNA of the CDR3: TGTGCCAGCAGCTTAGGGGACAGGCTGGTTTGGGCGGCTTTCTTT. It specifies CASSLGDRLVWAAFF. Using reference TRBV7-9 and TRBJ1-1 for the parts outside the CDR3, the full variable domain is DTGVSQNPRHKITKRGQNVTFRCDPISEHNRLYWYRQTLGQGPEFLTYFQNEAQLEKSRLLSDRFSAERPKGSFSTLEIQRTEQGDSAMYLCASSLGDRLVWAAFFGQGTRLTVV.

The J gene is TRBJ2-3, the V gene TRBV6-2 or TRBV6-3; D perhaps matches TRBD2 (7 bases). Germline CDR1 reads MNHEY; CDR2 reads SVGEGT. Deletions cut 0 bases from V and 0 bases from J, with 16 bases between. The CDR3 runs to 18 residues. The CDR3 region is CASSYSARGASSTDTQYF. In DNA, the CDR3 is TGTGCCAGCAGTTACTCGGCCCGGGGGGCCTCTAGCACAGATACGCAGTATTTT.

V is TRBV7-2 and J is TRBJ2-1, with 9 bases matching TRBD1. Germline loops: CDR1 SGHTA, CDR2 FQGNSA. CDR3 size: 15 residues. Germline trimming cut 1 base from V and 7 bases from J; bases unmatched to any gene: 5. CDR3 sequence (DNA): TGTGCCAGCAGCTTAGGTGGACAGGGGTGGAATGAGCAGTTCTTC. Its translation: CASSLGGQGWNEQFF.

The V and J genes are TRBV5-1 and TRBJ1-2; maybe TRBD1 (6 bases). Trimming took 0 bases from V and 7 from J, leaving 16 bases between them. The CDR3 spans 15 residues. CDR1 SGHRS and CDR2 YFSETQ come from the germline V gene. Here the CDR3 reads CASSLGATGPIGYTF. CDR3 coding DNA: TGCGCCAGCAGCTTGGGTGCGACAGGACCTATTGGCTACACCTTC.

This clone has only one observation. The rearrangement links TRBV29-1 to TRBJ2-7; TRBD1 matches 9 bases. CDR3 size: 12 residues. CDR1 SQVTM and CDR2 ANQGSEA come from the germline V gene. The V segment lost 6 bases and the J segment 3 bases; nucleotides outside the gene matches: 3. The CDR3 here is CSVVDRGYEQYF. CDR3 sequence (DNA): TGCAGCGTCGTGGACAGGGGCTACGAGCAGTACTTC.

The chain uses TRBV24-1 and TRBJ2-3; no clear D gene. The CDR3 extends over 13 amino acids. With 0 bases removed from V and 2 bases from J, the gap between germline ends came to 2 bases. Germline values: CDR1 KGHDR, CDR2 SFDVKD. CDR3 region: CATSDLLTDTQYF. CDR3 bases: TGTGCCACCAGTGATTTGCTCACAGATACGCAGTATTTT.

This chain connects TRBV10-1 to TRBJ2-1, with D possibly being TRBD2 (5 bases). Germline V gives CDR1 WNHNN, CDR2 SYGVQD (reference sequence). This CDR3 contains 13 residues. Trimming removed 5 bases from V and 7 bases from J, with 12 bases in between. Written as DNA, the CDR3 is TGCGCCAGCAGTTATTCGGGGAGAAATGAGCAGTTCTTC. Amino acid sequence: CASSYSGRNEQFF.

The rearrangement uses TRBV18 and TRBJ2-1; TRBD2 aligns across 12 bases. The germline gives CDR1 KGHSH, CDR2 LQKENI. CDR3 length: 18 residues. J lost 5 bases, V lost 0 bases, and 8 bases had no gene match. The CDR3 reads CASSPPTSGSGRHNEQFF. CDR3 bases: TGTGCCAGCTCACCACCGACTAGCGGGAGTGGAAGGCACAATGAGCAGTTCTTC. Looking up the rest from reference TRBV18 and TRBJ2-1 gives the full variable domain: NAGVMQNPRHLVRRRGQEARLRCSPMKGHSHVYWYRQLPEEGLKFMVYLQKENIIDESGMPKERFSAEFPKEGPSILRIQQVVRGDSAAYFCASSPPTSGSGRHNEQFFGPGTRLTVL.

The genes are TRBV18 and TRBJ2-5; 11 bases fit TRBD1. Germline loops: CDR1 KGHSH, CDR2 LQKENI. V dropped 5 bases and J dropped 4; count of bases not matched to a gene: 3. The CDR3 has 14 residues. The CDR3 DNA sequence: TGTGCCAGCTCAGAGGACAGGGGGCGAGAGACCCAGTACTTC. This sequence encodes CASSEDRGRETQYF.

This clone was recorded a few times. The chain uses TRBV12-3 or TRBV12-4 and TRBJ1-1; a weak D match, TRBD1 (5 bases). V dropped 4 bases and J dropped 8 bases, with 14 bases sitting between them. The length of the CDR3 is 13 residues. CDR3 nucleotides: TGTGCCAGCAGTTCCTACTCAAGGGGCGAAGCTTTCTTT. Its protein product is CASSSYSRGEAFF.

The gene calls are TRBV2 and TRBJ1-2; TRBD1 matches 8 bases. The CDR3 sequence is 13 residues long. Looked up from germline, CDR1 is SNHLY and CDR2 is FYNNEI. The ends lost 4 bases at V and 7 bases at J; junction bases unmatched: 5. CDR3: CASSVDRGRGYTF. CDR3 in DNA: TGTGCCAGCAGTGTCGACAGGGGTCGTGGCTACACCTTC.

The gene calls are TRBV7-2 and TRBJ2-5, with 7 bases aligning to TRBD2. Unmatched junction bases numbered 6, after V lost 3 bases and J lost 5 bases. The CDR3 loop spans 14 amino acids. Germline loops: CDR1 SGHTA, CDR2 FQGNSA. The CDR3 loop reads CASSFQGGPETQYF. Here the CDR3 DNA reads TGTGCCAGCAGCTTTCAGGGAGGGCCCGAGACCCAGTACTTC.

To note about this clone: One end of the junction fails to match germline, which may point to a read error. The gene calls are TRBV28 and TRBJ2-7, with D unresolved. CDR3 length: 13 amino acids. Per germline, CDR1 MDHEN and CDR2 SYDVKM. This CDR3 reads CASSLGSLYAQYF. The CDR3 DNA reads TGTGCCAGCAGTTTAGGCTCCCTTTACGCGCAGTACTTC.

The chain joins TRBV4-2 to TRBJ2-1; TRBD2 matches at 9 bases. Germline V gene sequence: CDR1 LGHNA, CDR2 YNFKEQ. Trimming took 4 bases from V and 4 from J; bases not matched to a gene: 11. This CDR3 is built from 17 residues. CDR3 sequence (DNA): TGTGCCAGCAGCCCCCGAACCAGCGGGGGGATTTACAATGAGCAGTTCTTC. Translation: CASSPRTSGGIYNEQFF.

The gene calls are TRBV7-2 and TRBJ2-1, with 11 nucleotides matching TRBD1. The CDR3 covers 15 residues. CDR1 and CDR2 (germline): SGHTA, FQGNSA. V was clipped by 5 bases and J by 9 bases; unmatched bases: 9. The CDR3 nucleotides read TGTGCCAGCAGCGCACTATGGGACAGGGGGGCTGAGCAGTTCTTC. It is translated as CASSALWDRGAEQFF. The full variable domain, in which reference TRBV7-2 and TRBJ2-1 provide the parts outside the CDR3, is GAGVSQSPSNKVTEKGKDVELRCDPISGHTALYWYRQSLGQGLEFLIYFQGNSAPDKSGLPSDRFSAERTGGSVSTLTIQRTQQEDSAVYLCASSALWDRGAEQFFGPGTRLTVL.

The chain is built from TRBV28 and TRBJ2-2; 8 positions agree with TRBD1. Germline V gene sequence: CDR1 MDHEN, CDR2 SYDVKM. The CDR3 is made up of 16 amino acids. V was clipped by 5 bases and J by 6 bases; unmatched bases: 11. For the CDR3, the DNA is TGTGCCAGCAGTCGATGGACAGGGATGGTCGCCGGGGAGCTGTTTTTT. Amino acid sequence: CASSRWTGMVAGELFF.

J is TRBJ2-2 and V is TRBV7-8; D is tentatively TRBD1 or TRBD2 (6 bases each). Per germline, CDR1 SGHVS and CDR2 FQNEAQ. The CDR3 totals 15 residues. V gave up 5 bases and J gave up 0 bases, with 10 bases separating them. The CDR3: CASSRGPTNTGELFF. The CDR3 DNA is TGTGCCAGCAGCCGGGGGCCAACGAACACCGGGGAGCTGTTTTTT.

The chain links TRBV5-1 to TRBJ1-1; 11 positions match TRBD1. Germline trimming cut 0 bases from V and 11 bases from J; bases unmatched to any gene: 3. There are 13 residues in the CDR3. Germline CDR1 is SGHRS and CDR2 is YFSETQ. The CDR3 sequence: CASSLEGQGVAFF. For the CDR3, the DNA is TGCGCCAGCAGCTTGGAGGGACAGGGGGTTGCTTTCTTT.

This clone was seen just once. The chain combines TRBV6-5 with TRBJ2-7; no reliable D call. The CDR3 is 14 amino acids. Germline V gene data show CDR1 as MNHEY and CDR2 as SVGAGI. V dropped 0 bases and J dropped 3 bases, with 9 bases sitting between them. CDR3 in DNA: TGTGCCAGCAGTTACTCATCCGTAAACTACGAGCAGTACTTC. Amino acid sequence: CASSYSSVNYEQYF.

The V and J genes are TRBV12-3 or TRBV12-4 and TRBJ2-5; 8 bases align to TRBD2. V was clipped by 4 bases and J by 5 bases; unmatched bases: 3. This CDR3 is built from 13 residues. CDR3 sequence reads: CASSSGGWETQYF. The DNA of the CDR3 is TGTGCCAGCAGTTCGGGAGGGTGGGAGACCCAGTACTTC.

The CDR3 protein is CSVGPGGNQPQHF. Written as DNA, the CDR3 is TGCAGCGTTGGTCCGGGAGGTAATCAGCCCCAGCATTTT. V and J are TRBV29-1 and TRBJ1-5; D remains ambiguous. CDR3 size: 13 residues. Germline assignment: CDR1 SQVTM and CDR2 ANQGSEA. V was cut by 4 bases and J by 4 bases, with 11 bases left in between.

This clone was recorded once. The rearrangement joins TRBV6-5 to TRBJ2-7, with 8 bases fitting TRBD1. The junction had 9 bases not matched to a gene; V was cut back by 8 bases and J by 6 bases. This CDR3 region has 13 residues. Germline CDR1 reads MNHEY; CDR2 reads SVGAGI. The CDR3 sequence is CASRQGASGEQYF. CDR3 coding DNA: TGTGCCAGCCGGCAGGGGGCGTCTGGCGAGCAGTACTTC.

The chain carries TRBV28 and TRBJ1-4; TRBD1 matches 11 bases. The junction had 12 bases not matched to a gene; V was cut back by 5 bases and J by 7 bases. CDR3 size: 17 residues. The V gene's germline CDR1 is MDHEN and CDR2 SYDVKM. CDR3: CASSPSAPGTGGEKLFF. For the CDR3, the DNA is TGTGCCAGCAGTCCCTCGGCCCCCGGGACAGGGGGTGAAAAACTGTTTTTT.

The chain employs TRBV4-2 and TRBJ1-4, with TRBD1 matching 11 bases. V shed 0 bases, J shed 8 bases, and the junction held 11 bases outside the gene matches. Germline-derived CDR1 and CDR2 are LGHNA and YNFKEQ. The CDR3 is 18 amino acids. In DNA, the CDR3 is TGTGCCAGCAGCCAAGAAATGGGACAGGGGGGAGCTAGAGAAAAACTGTTTTTT. This gives the protein CASSQEMGQGGAREKLFF.

V usage is TRBV27 and J usage is TRBJ2-3; TRBD2 agrees at 7 bases. The CDR3 is 17 amino acids. Germline CDR1 MNHEY, CDR2 SMNVEV (reference sequence). After removal of 5 bases from V and 1 base from J, the junction contained 12 bases not matched to a gene. Here the CDR3 DNA reads TGTGCCAGCAGTCTCGGCCTCAGGGCGGGGGGCACAGATACGCAGTATTTT. Protein sequence: CASSLGLRAGGTDTQYF.